The 20 T cell receptor beta chains reported below all come from one sample, sequenced in a study of high-grade serous ovarian cancer treatment subgroups. Tumor samples were obtained before definitive surgery or chemotherapy. Clones were sequenced by immunoSEQ multiplex PCR, and TCRdb holds only the in-frame ones, with some missing. The sample includes about 4,900 clones, under 80% seen only once; the top ten take around 9.3%. Sequencing used tumor tissue. These receptors were obtained from a human donor with high-grade serous ovarian cancer.

V and J are TRBV5-4 and TRBJ1-4; a possible D gene is TRBD1 (5 bases). Germline assignment: CDR1 SGHNT and CDR2 YYREEE (reference sequence). The CDR3 covers 16 residues. V lost 0 bases, J lost 6 bases, and 15 bases lay in between. The CDR3 DNA reads as TGTGCCAGCAGCTTGGGGCAGGGTGGAGGCGATGAAAAACTGTTTTTT. Its protein is CASSLGQGGGDEKLFF.

The chain has TRBV27 and TRBJ2-1; D is unresolved. This CDR3 region has 17 residues. CDR1 and CDR2 (germline): MNHEY, SMNVEV (reference sequence). V was clipped by 0 bases and J by 2 bases, with 14 bases between them. The CDR3 region has the DNA TGTGCCAGCAGTTTATCCCCCAATGCCTGGGCCTACAATGAGCAGTTCTTC. Its protein is CASSLSPNAWAYNEQFF.

This clone qualifies as medium-sized. CDR3 loop: CASSILSGQSYEQYF. The CDR3 DNA is TGTGCCAGCAGCATCCTTAGTGGACAGAGCTACGAGCAGTACTTC. The chain combines TRBV11-1 with TRBJ2-7, with TRBD1 as a possible D gene (6 bases). V lost 5 bases to trimming and J lost 3 bases, with 17 bases between them. Germline V gene lookup returns CDR1 SGHAT and CDR2 FQDESV (reference sequence). The CDR3 contains 15 residues.

This chain uses TRBV11-2 with TRBJ2-3; TRBD2 matches 13 bases. CDR1 is SGHAT and CDR2 is FQNNGV in the germline V gene. This CDR3 is built from 18 residues. V shed 2 bases, J shed 0 bases, and the junction held 5 bases outside the gene matches. CDR3 DNA: TGTGCCAGCAGCTTATGGACTAGCGGGAGCGGTAGCACAGATACGCAGTATTTT. Its translation: CASSLWTSGSGSTDTQYF. Using reference TRBV11-2 and TRBJ2-3 for the parts outside the CDR3, the full variable domain is EAGVAQSPRYKIIEKRQSVAFWCNPISGHATLYWYQQILGQGPKLLIQFQNNGVVDDSQLPKDRFSAERLKGVDSTLKIQPAKLEDSAVYLCASSLWTSGSGSTDTQYFGPGTRLTVL.

The J gene is TRBJ2-7, the V gene TRBV5-1, with D uncertain. Trimming stripped 4 bases from V and 7 bases from J, with 12 bases between. The CDR3 spans 12 residues. Germline CDR1 reads SGHRS; CDR2 reads YFSETQ. CDR3 bases: TGCGCCAGCAGCATTGCGTTTGAGGAGCAGTACTTC. This encodes CASSIAFEEQYF.

This clone was observed once. The chain links TRBV5-1 to TRBJ1-6; 7 bases are a match to TRBD1. In germline, CDR1 is SGHRS, CDR2 YFSETQ. CDR3 size: 14 residues. The V gene end was trimmed by 4 bases and the J gene end by 9 bases; junction bases not matched to a gene: 7. In DNA, the CDR3 is TGCGCCAGCAGCAGCGGGACAGTGATTTCACCCCTCCACTTT. It codes for CASSSGTVISPLHF.

The rearrangement links TRBV27 to TRBJ1-5, with D uncertain. The CDR3 totals 15 residues. Germline V CDR1 and CDR2: MNHEY, SMNVEV (reference sequence). Trimming pared 3 bases from V and 2 bases from J, leaving 11 bases between. The CDR3 DNA reads as TGTGCCAGCAGTTTTGGCCTCTCGGGCAATCAGCCCCAGCATTTT. Residues: CASSFGLSGNQPQHF.

This clone is termed hyperexpanded (1% or more). V gene TRBV25-1 combines with J gene TRBJ2-7, with unresolved D. The CDR3 is 12 residues long. Between the trimmed V and J ends, which lost 6 bases and 6 bases, there was a span of 12 bases. CDR1 is MGHDK, CDR2 SYGVNS, per germline. In nucleotides, the CDR3 is TGTGCCAGCAGGGCAGGCGGTAGCGAGCAGTACGTC. Encoded protein: CASRAGGSEQYV.

The chain employs TRBV5-5 and TRBJ1-4, with 10 bases lining up with TRBD1. V was pared by 3 bases and J by 8 bases, with 10 bases of the junction left unmatched. The length of the CDR3 is 16 residues. Germline V gives CDR1 SGHKS, CDR2 YYEKEE (reference sequence). CDR3 sequence reads: CASSSPTGGAWEKLFF. The DNA of the CDR3 is TGTGCCAGCAGCTCTCCGACAGGGGGCGCGTGGGAAAAACTGTTTTTT.

The chain recombines TRBV19 with TRBJ2-1; 9 bases are shared with TRBD2. Germline values: CDR1 LNHDA, CDR2 SQIVND (reference sequence). The J segment lost 4 bases and the V segment lost 4 bases, leaving 2 bases of the junction unmatched. This CDR3 is 14 amino acids long. This CDR3 reads CASSSLAGYNEQFF. The CDR3 DNA reads as TGTGCCAGTAGTAGCCTAGCGGGGTACAATGAGCAGTTCTTC.

This sequence joins TRBV5-8 and TRBJ2-3; the match to TRBD2 covers 7 bases. The V and J ends lost 0 bases and 6 bases, in that order; junction bases with no gene match: 4. From germline, CDR1 is SGHTS and CDR2 YDEGEE. CDR3 length: 14 residues. DNA for the CDR3: TGTGCCAGCAGCTTGGCGGGAGGTTTGGATACGCAGTATTTT. This gives the protein CASSLAGGLDTQYF. Variable domain in full (rest from reference TRBV5-8 and TRBJ2-3): EAGVTQSPTHLIKTRGQQATLRCSPISGHTSVYWYQQALGLGLQFLLWYDEGEERNRGNFPPRFSGRQFPNYSSELNVNALELEDSALYLCASSLAGGLDTQYFGPGTRLTVL.

The V call is TRBV5-8, the J call TRBJ2-7, with no clear D. The V end lost 4 bases, the J end lost 6 bases, and 11 bases lay between the germline ends. Germline values: CDR1 SGHTS, CDR2 YDEGEE. The CDR3 loop spans 12 amino acids. The CDR3 loop reads CASSLMTGEQYV. In DNA form, the CDR3 reads TGTGCCAGCAGCCTTATGACGGGCGAGCAGTACGTC.

By share, this clone counts as large. The gene calls are TRBV19 and TRBJ2-3; TRBD1 matches at 7 bases. The CDR3 runs to 16 residues. J was trimmed by 0 bases and V by 3 bases; bases with no gene match: 6. CDR1 is LNHDA, CDR2 SQIVND, per germline (reference sequence). CDR3 nucleotide sequence: TGTGCCAGTAGTATCGAGGACAGGATCAGCACAGATACGCAGTATTTT. Its translation: CASSIEDRISTDTQYF.

CDR3 region: CASSQDRGEFYEQYF. CDR3 nucleotide sequence: TGTGCCAGCAGCCAAGATCGGGGGGAATTCTACGAGCAGTACTTC. The chain joins TRBV14 to TRBJ2-7; 7 nucleotides agree with TRBD2. Germline CDR1 is SGHDN and CDR2 is FVKESK. After removal of 0 bases from V and 3 bases from J, the junction contained 5 bases not matched to a gene. The CDR3 consists of 15 residues. The full variable domain, its missing parts supplied by reference TRBV14 and TRBJ2-7, is EAGVTQFPSHSVIEKGQTVTLRCDPISGHDNLYWYRRVMGKEIKFLLHFVKESKQDESGMPNNRFLAERTGGTYSTLKVQPAELEDSGVYFCASSQDRGEFYEQYFGPGTRLTVT.

The rearrangement uses TRBV19 and TRBJ2-1, with D unclear. The CDR3 runs to 12 residues. The germline V gene encodes CDR1 LNHDA and CDR2 SQIVND (reference sequence). Trimming removed 5 bases at V and 4 bases at J, with 6 bases between. CDR3 sequence reads: CASSQDYNEQFF. The CDR3 nucleotides read TGTGCCAGTAGTCAAGATTACAATGAGCAGTTCTTC.

This chain joins TRBV27 and TRBJ2-7, with D maybe TRBD2 (6 bases). CDR3 length: 14 amino acids. The germline gives CDR1 MNHEY, CDR2 SMNVEV (reference sequence). V gave up 2 bases and J gave up 6 bases, with 14 bases separating them. For the CDR3, the DNA is TGTGCCAGCAGTTTAGCCGGGACCGGGGGCGAGCAGTACTTC. Its protein is CASSLAGTGGEQYF.

This clone was seen more than once but under ten times. The chain couples TRBV6-1 to TRBJ2-1; D call uncertain. This CDR3 spans 13 amino acids. From germline, CDR1 is MNHNS and CDR2 SASEGT. The V and J ends lost 3 bases and 5 bases respectively, with 8 bases between them. CDR3 sequence (DNA): TGTGCCAGCAGTGAGGCGGAACACAATGAGCAGTTCTTC. Its protein product is CASSEAEHNEQFF.

The chain combines TRBV30 with TRBJ1-1; D is uncertain. CDR1 is GTSNPN and CDR2 is SVGIG in the germline V gene (reference sequence). This CDR3 contains 12 residues. Trimming stripped 5 bases from V and 0 bases from J, with 7 bases between. CDR3 in DNA: TGTGCCTGGGGAGACATGAACACTGAAGCTTTCTTT. It is translated as CAWGDMNTEAFF.

This clone has a handful of counts. The chain combines TRBV11-2 with TRBJ1-4; 7 bases are shared with TRBD1. Germline loops: CDR1 SGHAT, CDR2 FQNNGV. This CDR3 contains 15 residues. V dropped 0 bases and J dropped 8; count of bases not matched to a gene: 6. The CDR3 sequence: CASSLEAGGDEKLFF. In DNA, the CDR3 is TGTGCCAGCAGCTTAGAGGCAGGGGGGGACGAAAAACTGTTTTTT.

This sequence joins TRBV6-4 and TRBJ2-1; tentative D call: TRBD1 (5 bases). Germline V lookup: CDR1 MRHNA, CDR2 SNTAGT. This CDR3 is built from 15 residues. Trimming took off 0 bases at V and 6 bases at J, with 12 bases between the two ends. In DNA form, the CDR3 reads TGTGCCAGCAGTGACTCGGGGCTCTCTAGCAATGAGCAGTTCTTC. Its protein is CASSDSGLSSNEQFF.